These 21 T cell receptor beta chains share one sample of origin, sequenced in a study of blood T cell repertoires in COVID-19. Using immunoSEQ multiplex PCR, the repertoire was profiled, and TCRdb retains in-frame clones only, with some absent. The sample records roughly 91,000 clones, approximately 79% being singletons. The sequencing input was peripheral blood. The receptor source for this set is a man between 70 and 80 years old with acute or convalescent COVID-19.

The chain uses TRBV5-1 and TRBJ2-1, with 9 bases lining up with TRBD2. Germline V gene lookup returns CDR1 SGHRS and CDR2 YFSETQ. The V and J ends lost 5 bases and 5 bases, in that order; junction bases with no gene match: 8. There are 15 residues in the CDR3. CDR3 in amino acids: CASSFIAGADNEQFF. CDR3 sequence (DNA): TGCGCCAGCAGTTTCATAGCGGGGGCCGACAATGAGCAGTTCTTC.

This clone appeared once. The chain links TRBV27 to TRBJ2-2; TRBD2 is a possible D gene (6 bases). Deletions cut 3 bases from V and 1 base from J, with 12 bases between. In germline, CDR1 is MNHEY, CDR2 SMNVEV (reference sequence). The CDR3 totals 16 residues. The CDR3 DNA sequence: TGTGCCAGCAGTTTGAGGAGGGAAGGGAACACCGGGGAGCTGTTTTTT. It codes for CASSLRREGNTGELFF.

The chain joins TRBV2 to TRBJ2-3, with a tentative D call TRBD2 (6 bases). This CDR3 spans 12 amino acids. Germline values: CDR1 SNHLY, CDR2 FYNNEI. V was shortened by 6 bases and J by 4 bases, with 8 bases between the two germline ends. The CDR3 region has the DNA TGTGCCAGCAGCGCTAGCGCAGATACGCAGTATTTT. Encoded protein: CASSASADTQYF.

The chain is built from TRBV5-8 and TRBJ2-2, with D unclear. V dropped 2 bases and J dropped 1 base, with 6 bases sitting between them. This CDR3 has 14 residues. The germline V gene encodes CDR1 SGHTS and CDR2 YDEGEE. This CDR3 reads CASSLLLNTGELFF. As DNA, the CDR3 is TGTGCCAGCAGCTTACTGTTGAACACCGGGGAGCTGTTTTTT.

This clone has only a few counts. The rearrangement uses TRBV28 and TRBJ2-2, with 9 bases that match TRBD2. Germline V gene lookup returns CDR1 MDHEN and CDR2 SYDVKM. Trimming took 2 bases from V and 4 from J; bases not matched to a gene: 5. The CDR3 is 16 amino acids. The DNA for the CDR3 is TGTGCCAGCAGTTTAGGGCTAGCGGGACCCACCGGGGAGCTGTTTTTT. It yields the protein CASSLGLAGPTGELFF.

This clone was recorded a few times. The chain couples TRBV11-2 to TRBJ1-4; 11 positions match TRBD1. V lost 5 bases, J lost 7 bases, and 3 bases stayed unmatched. Germline V gene data show CDR1 as SGHAT and CDR2 as FQNNGV. CDR3 length: 14 residues. The CDR3 nucleotides read TGTGCCAGCAGCAGGACAGGGGGCGTTGAAAAACTGTTTTTT. It codes for CASSRTGGVEKLFF.

In this sample, this clone turned up once. The rearrangement links TRBV15 to TRBJ2-1; 8 nucleotides match TRBD2. The germline V gene encodes CDR1 LNHNV and CDR2 YYDKDF (reference sequence). The CDR3 loop spans 16 amino acids. V lost 2 bases and J lost 5; bases outside the gene matches: 8. CDR3 coding DNA: TGTGCCACCAGCAGATCGGGGGGGACATTAAACAATGAGCAGTTCTTC. Translated: CATSRSGGTLNNEQFF. The variable domain in full, with the rest retrieved from reference TRBV15 and TRBJ2-1, is DAMVIQNPRYQVTQFGKPVTLSCSQTLNHNVMYWYQQKSSQAPKLLFHYYDKDFNNEADTPDNFQSRRPNTSFCFLDIRSPGLGDTAMYLCATSRSGGTLNNEQFFGPGTRLTVL.

This clone was counted once. This chain uses TRBV28 with TRBJ2-1; TRBD1 aligns across 7 bases. This CDR3 contains 14 residues. V was pared by 7 bases and J by 0 bases, with 3 bases of the junction left unmatched. The germline V gene encodes CDR1 MDHEN and CDR2 SYDVKM. The CDR3 here is CASTDRVSYNEQFF. The CDR3 DNA follows: TGTGCCAGCACCGACAGGGTCTCCTACAATGAGCAGTTCTTC.

The V gene is TRBV4-1, the J gene TRBJ1-2, with TRBD1 matching over 8 bases. Germline CDR1 is MGHRA and CDR2 is YSYEKL. CDR3 length: 14 amino acids. The ends lost 4 bases at V and 7 bases at J; junction bases unmatched: 8. DNA for the CDR3: TGCGCCAGCAGCCCGGACAGGGTTCTCCCTGGCTACACCTTC. It translates to CASSPDRVLPGYTF.

The rearrangement joins TRBV7-9 to TRBJ2-1; 10 positions agree with TRBD1. This CDR3 is 17 amino acids long. Germline values: CDR1 SEHNR, CDR2 FQNEAQ (reference sequence). V lost 5 bases, J lost 8 bases, and 15 bases stayed unmatched. The CDR3 spells CASSLGQGFGLRYEQFF. Written as DNA, the CDR3 is TGTGCCAGCAGCCTGGGACAGGGGTTCGGTCTGAGGTATGAGCAGTTCTTC.

The J gene is TRBJ2-1, the V gene TRBV18, with D unclear. The CDR3 runs 16 residues. The germline gives CDR1 KGHSH, CDR2 LQKENI. V gave up 0 bases and J gave up 4 bases, with 13 bases separating them. Here the CDR3 DNA reads TGTGCCAGCTCACCACCTCCGACTGTCATATACAATGAGCAGTTCTTC. Amino acids: CASSPPPTVIYNEQFF.

The CDR3 reads CASSRDRMNTEAFF. The CDR3, as DNA: TGTGCCAGCAGCAGAGACAGGATGAACACTGAAGCTTTCTTT. This chain connects TRBV7-9 to TRBJ1-1, with D possibly being TRBD1 (6 bases). CDR1 and CDR2 from the germline V gene are SEHNR and FQNEAQ (reference sequence). The CDR3 sequence is 14 residues long. Trimming removed 5 bases from V and 0 bases from J, with 10 bases in between.

The chain carries TRBV29-1 and TRBJ1-2; 10 bases match TRBD1. This CDR3 region has 14 residues. The germline gives CDR1 SQVTM, CDR2 ANQGSEA. V was clipped by 4 bases and J by 6 bases; unmatched bases: 8. The CDR3, as DNA: TGCAGCGTTGTTCGACAGGGGGCTTCGGATGGCTACACCTTC. The encoded protein is CSVVRQGASDGYTF.

The gene calls are TRBV4-1 and TRBJ1-2; weak D call: TRBD1 (5 bases). Germline V CDR1 and CDR2: MGHRA, YSYEKL. CDR3 length: 16 residues. V dropped 0 bases and J dropped 2 bases, with 13 bases sitting between them. CDR3 residues: CASSQDPAGPNYGYTF. The DNA of the CDR3 is TGCGCCAGCAGCCAAGATCCGGCAGGGCCGAACTATGGCTACACCTTC.

The J gene is TRBJ1-6, the V gene TRBV6-5; 7 bases match TRBD1. V dropped 3 bases and J dropped 6; count of bases not matched to a gene: 8. Germline-derived CDR1 and CDR2 are MNHEY and SVGAGI. CDR3 size: 16 residues. CDR3 amino acids: CASSYATGASNSPLHF. Here the CDR3 DNA reads TGTGCCAGCAGTTATGCCACAGGGGCATCTAATTCACCCCTCCACTTT.

This chain's CDR3 is CASSPGVVTLTEAFF. The CDR3 DNA reads TGTGCCAGCAGCCCCGGAGTTGTCACGCTCACTGAAGCTTTCTTT. The rearrangement links TRBV3-1 (or the pseudogene TRBV3-2) to TRBJ1-1; D unclear. The CDR3 covers 15 residues. The ends were cut back, 4 bases at V and 4 bases at J, with 16 bases in the middle. Germline V gene data show CDR1 as LGHDT and CDR2 as YNNKEL (reference sequence).

This clone was detected once. The chain combines TRBV20-1 with TRBJ2-2; TRBD2 aligns across 8 bases. J gave up 3 bases and V 3 bases, and 3 bases lay outside the gene matches. CDR1 is DFQATT, CDR2 SNEGSKA, per germline (reference sequence). The CDR3 sequence is 14 residues long. CDR3 DNA sequence: TGCAGTGCTAGTGTCGGGGGGGACACCGGGGAGCTGTTTTTT. Protein sequence: CSASVGGDTGELFF.

V usage is TRBV5-6 and J usage is TRBJ1-4; 9 bases agree with TRBD1. CDR3 length: 15 amino acids. Germline CDR1 is SGHDT and CDR2 is YYEEEE. Trimming at V came to 3 bases and at J to 3 bases, leaving 3 bases not matched to a gene. CDR3: CASSWGQGPNEKLFF. CDR3 DNA sequence: TGTGCCAGCAGCTGGGGACAGGGTCCTAATGAAAAACTGTTTTTT. Filled out from reference TRBV5-6 and TRBJ1-4, the complete variable domain reads DAGVTQSPTHLIKTRGQQVTLRCSPKSGHDTVSWYQQALGQGPQFIFQYYEEEERQRGNFPDRFSGHQFPNYSSELNVNALLLGDSALYLCASSWGQGPNEKLFFGSGTQLSVL.

The chain uses TRBV21-1 and TRBJ2-7; the D segment call TRBD2 is taken from the table without a DNA check. TRBV21-1 is assigned pseudogene status. The CDR3 consists of 10 residues. The DNA of the CDR3 is TGTGCCAGCCTACTTAGCGAGCAGTACTTC. Residues: CASLLSEQYF.

The chain carries TRBV28 and TRBJ1-2; no firm D call. CDR3 length: 14 residues. CDR1 is MDHEN and CDR2 is SYDVKM in the germline V gene. Trimming removed 6 bases from V and 2 bases from J, with 13 bases in between. DNA of the CDR3: TGTGCCAGCAGCCGTCTCTCGACAAACTATGGCTACACCTTC. Translated, it gives CASSRLSTNYGYTF.

J is TRBJ2-5 and V is TRBV6-5; 8 bases agree with TRBD2. This CDR3 has 15 amino acids. Germline V CDR1 and CDR2: MNHEY, SVGAGI. J was trimmed by 4 bases and V by 6 bases; bases with no gene match: 10. Here the CDR3 reads CASSLYGGARETQYF. The CDR3 DNA is TGTGCCAGCAGCCTTTACGGGGGGGCCCGAGAGACCCAGTACTTC.